These 20 T cell receptor beta chains share one sample of origin, sequenced in a study of blood T cell repertoires in COVID-19 (dated by TCRdb to about 2020). Libraries came from the immunoSEQ multiplex PCR assay. TCRdb limited this immuneACCESS table to in-frame rearrangements with V and J called. A share of clones is missing; checked studies link under half to unresolved V genes, and the rest is unexplained. The sample includes approximately 260,000 clones, with over 75% observed a single time. The ten largest account for roughly 10% of the sample. The material sequenced was peripheral blood. These receptor sequences come from a woman aged 70-85 years with COVID-19, enrolled during active disease.

This rearrangement joins TRBV5-1 to TRBJ1-4; 7 bases fit TRBD1. The CDR3 runs 15 residues. Germline CDR1 SGHRS, CDR2 YFSETQ. The trim removed 4 bases at V and 5 bases at J, leaving 8 bases unmatched. The CDR3 nucleotides are TGCGCCAGCAGCATCGGACAGGCCATAAATGAAAAACTGTTTTTT. This encodes CASSIGQAINEKLFF.

This chain connects TRBV18 to TRBJ2-2, with D possibly TRBD1 on 5 matching bases. This CDR3 is 14 amino acids long. Trimming stripped 3 bases from V and 6 bases from J, with 11 bases between. Germline V gives CDR1 KGHSH, CDR2 LQKENI. The CDR3 is CASSPFQGSGELFF. The CDR3 nucleotides are TGTGCCAGCTCACCTTTCCAGGGATCCGGGGAGCTGTTTTTT.

The V call is TRBV6-2 or TRBV6-3, the J call TRBJ1-1, with TRBD1 as a possible D gene (5 bases). CDR3 length equals 15 residues. Germline CDR1 and CDR2: MNHEY and SVGEGT. Trimming removed 5 bases at V and 1 base at J, with 14 bases between. CDR3 sequence reads: CASSRQIPPNTEAFF. The CDR3 nucleotides read TGTGCCAGCAGTCGACAGATACCACCGAACACTGAAGCTTTCTTT.

The CDR3 loop reads CASSSGLAGDIQYF. The CDR3, as DNA: TGTGCCAGCAGCTCCGGACTAGCGGGAGACATTCAGTACTTC. The chain joins TRBV7-3 to TRBJ2-4, with 13 bases lining up with TRBD2. Looked up from germline, CDR1 is SGHTA and CDR2 is FQGTGA. Trimming removed 4 bases from V and 8 bases from J; junction bases left unmatched: 2. The CDR3 loop spans 14 amino acids.

This chain connects TRBV15 to TRBJ1-5; TRBD1 agrees at 11 bases. Unmatched junction bases numbered 4, after V lost 0 bases and J lost 6 bases. CDR3 length: 16 amino acids. Germline V gene data show CDR1 as LNHNV and CDR2 as YYDKDF (reference sequence). CDR3 nucleotides: TGTGCCACCAGCAGAGACCGGACAGGGGGCACTCAGCCCCAGCATTTT. As protein: CATSRDRTGGTQPQHF.

The chain uses TRBV30 and TRBJ2-1; the D gene is possibly TRBD1 (5 bases). This CDR3 has 16 residues. The V end was cut by 3 bases, the J end by 4 bases, with 19 bases between. Per germline, CDR1 GTSNPN and CDR2 SVGIG (reference sequence). The CDR3 region has the DNA TGTGCCTGGAGGGCCTGGACAAGGACAAGATACAATGAGCAGTTCTTC. Its translation is CAWRAWTRTRYNEQFF.

This chain uses TRBV3-1 (or the pseudogene TRBV3-2) with TRBJ2-1, with 11 positions matching TRBD2. CDR1 is LGHDT, CDR2 YNNKEL, per germline (reference sequence). The length of the CDR3 is 15 residues. Losses at the gene ends were 4 bases for V and 4 bases for J; bases not matched to a gene: 3. CDR3 sequence: CASSPGLAVYNEQFF. In nucleotides, the CDR3 is TGTGCCAGCAGCCCGGGACTAGCGGTATACAATGAGCAGTTCTTC.

The CDR3 coding sequence is TGTGCCAGCAGCTTAGCACAGGGGGCGGTAAACACCTTC. Residues: CASSLAQGAVNTF. The rearrangement uses TRBV7-8 and TRBJ1-2; 9 bases line up with TRBD1. The germline CDR1 and CDR2 sequences are SGHVS and FQNEAQ. CDR3 length equals 13 residues. V shed 0 bases and J 12 bases; nucleotides not matched to a gene: 5.

The CDR3 bases are TGTGCCAGCAGCTCGGGGTGGGACAGGCTCTATGGCTACACCTTC. It is translated as CASSSGWDRLYGYTF. The rearrangement uses TRBV7-4 and TRBJ1-2; 8 bases agree with TRBD1. With V trimmed by 4 bases and J by 4 bases, 8 bases remained unmatched. CDR3 size: 15 residues. Germline assignment: CDR1 SGHVT and CDR2 SQSDAQ.

This clone has only a few counts. The V call is TRBV4-3, the J call TRBJ2-6; a weak D match, TRBD2 (5 bases). Germline values: CDR1 LGHNA, CDR2 YSLEER. V shed 0 bases and J shed 4 bases, with 13 bases lying between them. The CDR3 covers 17 residues. The DNA of the CDR3 is TGCGCCAGCAGCCAAGATCGGGAAAGGGCGGGGGCCAACGTCCTGACTTTC. Translation: CASSQDRERAGANVLTF.

This clone was counted many times. The same CDR3 arises from other DNA sequences in this sample as well. The chain couples TRBV7-2 to TRBJ2-7; TRBD2 matches 10 bases. The CDR3 covers 15 residues. Germline V gene sequence: CDR1 SGHTA, CDR2 FQGNSA. The trim removed 8 bases at V and 3 bases at J, leaving 10 bases unmatched. The CDR3 coding sequence is TGTGCCAGCTCCCTCCGGGCTAGCGGGAGCTACGAGCAGTACTTC. The encoded protein is CASSLRASGSYEQYF.

The chain links TRBV4-3 to TRBJ2-1; 7 bases line up with TRBD1. The trim removed 0 bases at V and 6 bases at J, leaving 5 bases unmatched. This CDR3 has 15 amino acids. Germline V gene data show CDR1 as LGHNA and CDR2 as YSLEER. The CDR3 nucleotides read TGCGCCAGCAGCCAAGATGAAGACAGGGTCAATGAGCAGTTCTTC. It codes for CASSQDEDRVNEQFF.

This clone was picked up a small number of times. V gene TRBV10-3 combines with J gene TRBJ2-1, with 8 bases fitting TRBD2. The CDR3 has 17 residues. With V trimmed by 5 bases and J by 0 bases, 9 bases remained unmatched. The germline V gene has CDR1 ENHRY and CDR2 SYGVKD. In DNA, the CDR3 is TGTGCCATCAGTAAAACTAGCGGAAAAAGCTCCTACAATGAGCAGTTCTTC. Its protein is CAISKTSGKSSYNEQFF.

The V gene is TRBV7-9, the J gene TRBJ1-4; possibly TRBD1 for D (5 bases). CDR1 is SEHNR, CDR2 FQNEAQ, per germline (reference sequence). The CDR3 is made up of 17 amino acids. Deletions cut 6 bases from V and 1 base from J, with 18 bases between. CDR3 bases: TGTGCCAGCAGTTTTACCCTGGGGGAGGGAACTAATGAAAAACTGTTTTTT. This sequence encodes CASSFTLGEGTNEKLFF.

The rearrangement uses TRBV10-3 and TRBJ2-1; 9 bases line up with TRBD2. Unmatched junction bases numbered 2, after V lost 4 bases and J lost 7 bases. The germline V gene encodes CDR1 ENHRY and CDR2 SYGVKD. The CDR3 is 13 residues long. The CDR3 sequence: CAISASGNNEQFF. CDR3 in DNA: TGTGCCATCAGTGCTAGCGGGAATAATGAGCAGTTCTTC.

The V call is TRBV19, the J call TRBJ2-2; TRBD2 aligns across 13 bases. The V gene's germline CDR1 is LNHDA and CDR2 SQIVND (reference sequence). J lost 7 bases, V lost 7 bases, and 12 bases had no gene match. This CDR3 is built from 17 residues. CDR3 sequence (DNA): TGTGCCAGTACTGCCGGGACTAGCGGGACTTTGGGCGGGGAGCTGTTTTTT. This encodes CASTAGTSGTLGGELFF.

This clone has only a few counts. The chain joins TRBV15 to TRBJ1-2; 10 nucleotides align to TRBD1. With V trimmed by 2 bases and J by 4 bases, 7 bases remained unmatched. The CDR3 runs 16 residues. Germline CDR1 reads LNHNV; CDR2 reads YYDKDF (reference sequence). CDR3 sequence (DNA): TGTGCCACCAGCAGACCCGACAGGGGGCCTAGCTATGGCTACACCTTC. Its translation is CATSRPDRGPSYGYTF.

The gene calls are TRBV7-9 and TRBJ1-5; no clear D. The CDR3 has 16 residues. Germline CDR1 is SEHNR and CDR2 is FQNEAQ (reference sequence). V lost 1 base, J lost 2 bases, and 12 bases lay in between. CDR3 loop: CASSLGSGLGNQPQHF. CDR3 sequence (DNA): TGTGCCAGCAGCTTAGGGAGCGGGCTTGGCAATCAGCCCCAGCATTTT.

The chain joins TRBV3-1 (or the pseudogene TRBV3-2) to TRBJ2-3; 7 bases are a match to TRBD2. This CDR3 region has 14 residues. V lost 3 bases and J lost 4; bases outside the gene matches: 4. The V gene's germline CDR1 is LGHDT and CDR2 YNNKEL (reference sequence). The CDR3 coding sequence is TGTGCCAGCAGCCAGGCCCTAGCGGCAGATACGCAGTATTTT. This codes for CASSQALAADTQYF.

This sequence joins TRBV28 and TRBJ2-5; 10 nucleotides agree with TRBD1. The J segment lost 5 bases and the V segment lost 8 bases, leaving 11 bases of the junction unmatched. Looked up from germline, CDR1 is MDHEN and CDR2 is SYDVKM. This CDR3 has 15 amino acids. This CDR3 reads CASLRGTGDLETQYF. CDR3 DNA sequence: TGTGCCAGCTTAAGGGGGACAGGGGACCTGGAGACCCAGTACTTC. The full variable domain, rest sourced from reference TRBV28 and TRBJ2-5, is DVKVTQSSRYLVKRTGEKVFLECVQDMDHENMFWYRQDPGLGLRLIYFSYDVKMKEKGDIPEGYSVSREKKERFSLILESASTNQTSMYLCASLRGTGDLETQYFGPGTRLLVL.